This T cell receptor (beta chain) was sequenced for a study of shared clonotypes between healthy human individuals (dated by TCRdb to 2020 to 2022). For the study in its entirety: The cohort comprised a couple of women and a few men aged 18 to 49 years. Each donor's leukapheresis produced roughly between roughly 0.9 and 8.9 billion PBMCs. Per donor, three plates each were used for CD4 naive and CD4 memory, two for CD8 naive, and one for CD8 memory. To increase sequencing depth and limit assay-specific biases, TCR repertoire library preparation and sequencing were carried out by different laboratories using diverse techniques. Blood TCR repertoires of five healthy adults were deeply sequenced to estimate repertoire size and the extent of clonotype sharing between individuals. Here is what the overall study found, with its caveats: Naive subsets generally had larger estimated clonotype richness than memory subsets did. Pairwise subsampling led to the expectation that sequencing depth would affect the degree of clonotype sharing among donors. Compared with non-shared clonotypes, clonotypes shared by all four sorted-subset donors had higher generation probabilities. Sampling was restricted to blood, and TCR repertoires in tissues likely differ from the TCR repertoires found in blood. Incomplete sequencing was indicated by rarefaction of sorted-subset datasets, despite the large sequencing depth. About 4.5% of naive CD4, 3.5% of naive CD8, approximately 2.2% of memory CD4, and around 0.4% of memory CD8 clonotypes were shared across several donors. The small number of donors limited the genetic and exposure-history diversity represented.

To note about this clone: Its antigen is currently not known. Base-call qualities are not available, and no considerably larger clone is one nucleotide away.

Donors were healthy HIV-negative adults with no recently reported acute infections or vaccinations. Only Caucasian adults living in Nashville, Tennessee, USA were represented among the donors. The CD8 memory samples were a combination of magnetically selected CD45RO+ cells and CCR7-negative CD45RA+ effector memory (TemRA) cells. After blood collection by leukapheresis, PBMCs were isolated using Ficoll-Histopaque density gradient centrifugation and then cryopreserved in the vapor phase of liquid nitrogen. Analytical flow cytometry was used to check the purity and quantity of each magnetically sorted T cell population. Each sorted fraction had its genomic DNA isolated and then quantified by UV absorbance on a Nanodrop 2000c. The CDR3 runs 14 amino acids, cysteine and phenylalanine included. Only the CDR3 portion is preserved as DNA: 42 bases, with reading frame beginning at the first base. Per the germline V gene, WSHSY is the CDR1 and SAAADI is the CDR2. Trimming takes 6 bases off V and 2 bases off J; junction bases not matched to a gene: 2.

TCR CDR3 regions were amplified from genomic DNA by multiplex PCR using the deep immunoSEQ assay. Extracted genomic DNA from each cell subset was distributed evenly across all wells of several immunoSEQ 96-well plates, and each plate was treated as a replicate. For sorted subsets, around 200 ng genomic DNA, equal to approximately 30,000 T cell genomes, was loaded into each replicate PCR. Purified libraries were measured with a Qubit 3.0 fluorometer, size-checked on a Bioanalyzer 2100, and measured again with the KAPA Library Quantification kit. Every immunoSEQ 96-well plate was sequenced on a dedicated single-read 150-cycle Illumina NextSeq 550 flow cell. As for the authors' bioinformatics: The immunoSEQ output contained only junctional sequences without quality scores, so filtering could not match that applied to full-length reads. To assign V/J genes and CDR3, sequences were annotated using PyIR, a Python wrapper for IgBLAST v1.9, with IMGT germline references. Reads with weak V/J assignments (E-value above 1e-6), missing CDR3, stop codons, out-of-frame junctions, or ambiguous translated residues were removed. V3J clonotypes were defined as sequences sharing an identical inferred V gene, J gene, and CDR3 amino acid sequence. Percentage overlap between repertoires was computed as shared unique clonotypes divided by the size of the smaller repertoire. Richness of each repertoire was evaluated using RTK rarefaction, the Chao1 estimator, and Recon v2.1 estimates of unobserved clonotypes. Generation probabilities were computed with OLGA for all TCRbeta clonotypes obtained by the gDNA method from several donors. TCRdb took this table from immuneACCESS and kept in-frame rearrangements with V and J called. Such tables lack part of the clones; where checked against another copy, unresolved V genes explain under half of the gap, and the rest is unexplained. V, J and clone size derive from that table, while D and trimming were established from the DNA sequence. The sample table records roughly 400,000 clones; about 96% of these occur just once. Jointly, the top ten make up about 0.32% of the sample.

In this chain, TRBV10-2 is recombined with TRBJ2-3; 10 of the junction bases match TRBD2. Source material: memory CD8+ T cells sorted from blood. This specimen's cell subset or site label, interpreted: CD45RO+ cells pooled with CCR7-negative TemRA cells. The receptor's source is a man younger than 40 in good health. The CDR3 in this case is CASSLAGVTDTQYF. The bases are TGCGCCAGCAGCCTAGCGGGGGTCACAGATACGCAGTATTTT.